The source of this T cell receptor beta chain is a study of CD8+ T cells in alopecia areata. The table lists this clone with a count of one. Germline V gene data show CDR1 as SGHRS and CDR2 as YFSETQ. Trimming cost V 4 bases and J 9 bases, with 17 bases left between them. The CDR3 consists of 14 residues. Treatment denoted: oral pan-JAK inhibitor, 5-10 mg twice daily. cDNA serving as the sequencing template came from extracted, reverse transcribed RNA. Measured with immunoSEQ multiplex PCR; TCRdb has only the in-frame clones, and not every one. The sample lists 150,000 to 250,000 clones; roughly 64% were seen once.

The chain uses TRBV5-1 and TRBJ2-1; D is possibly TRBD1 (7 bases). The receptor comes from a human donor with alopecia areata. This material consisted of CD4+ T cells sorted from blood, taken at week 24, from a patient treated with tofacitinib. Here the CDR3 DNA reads TGCGCCAGCAGCACGGACAGGAGGGATGGTGAGCAGTTCTTC. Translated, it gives CASSTDRRDGEQFF.